One and the same sample provided the 19 T cell receptor beta chains below, sequenced in a study of T cell clonality in common variable immunodeficiency. Whole-study findings and limits: Reportedly, TCR beta sequences from common variable immunodeficiency showed fewer deletions and N-nucleotide insertions.

The table came from immunoSEQ multiplex PCR; TCRdb's copy has only in-frame clones and leaves some out. The sample contains roughly 12,000 clones, none of them singletons. Antigen specificity for these receptors is unknown. The sequenced sample was peripheral blood mononuclear cells. The receptors originated from a human donor with common variable immunodeficiency.

In this sample, this clone turned up a few times. Read data end 3 residues before the CDR3 end; the end is taken from the germline J gene. V usage is TRBV7-9 and J usage is TRBJ1-2, with a weak D call TRBD1 (5 bases). Germline values: CDR1 SEHNR, CDR2 FQNEAQ (reference sequence). V gave up 4 bases and J gave up 4 bases, with 10 bases separating them. This CDR3 contains 13 residues. The CDR3 bases that were read are TGTGCCAGCAGCTCACCAGGGTCCTATGGC. Its protein is CASSSPGSYG. The entire CDR3 is CASSSPGSYGYTF.

This clone was picked up many times. Read sequence stops 3 residues before the CDR3 end, and the germline J gene provides the missing end. The chain joins TRBV18 to TRBJ1-6, with D hard to call. The CDR3 has 17 residues. From germline, CDR1 is KGHSH and CDR2 LQKENI. The V gene lost 4 bases and the J gene lost 0 bases, with 13 bases spanning the gap. Partial CDR3 DNA: TGTGCCAGCTCACTCGACCCCGGCGGCTCCTATAATTCACCC. Protein sequence: CASSLDPGGSYNSP. The CDR3 in its entirety is CASSLDPGGSYNSPLHF.

Points on this clone: The CDR3 is cut off 3 residues early in the read; its end comes from the germline J gene. The V and J genes are TRBV30 and TRBJ2-1; TRBD2 matches 8 bases. The germline gives CDR1 GTSNPN, CDR2 SVGIG (reference sequence). The CDR3 totals 15 residues. Losses at the gene ends were 5 bases for V and 4 bases for J; bases not matched to a gene: 10. The part of the CDR3 DNA that was read is TGTGCCTGGGCCGGGACTAGACCTATATACAATGAG. Translated, it gives CAWAGTRPIYNE. In full, the CDR3 reads CAWAGTRPIYNEQFF. Variable domain in full (rest from reference TRBV30 and TRBJ2-1): SQTIHQWPATLVQPVGSPLSLECTVEGTSNPNLYWYRQAAGRGLQLLFYSVGIGQISSEVPQNLSASRPQDRQFILSSKKLLLSDSGFYLCAWAGTRPIYNEQFFGPGTRLTVL.

Concerning this clone: The read halts 3 residues ahead of the CDR3 end, with the missing end drawn from the germline J gene. V and J are TRBV7-2 and TRBJ1-1, with D possibly matching TRBD1 (5 bases). The germline V and J ends were trimmed by 3 bases and 1 base, with 9 bases remaining between them. CDR3 length: 14 residues. The germline V gene encodes CDR1 SGHTA and CDR2 FQGNSA. The chain's CDR3 is CASSFRVSNTEAFF. The sequenced part of the CDR3 DNA is TGTGCCAGCAGCTTCAGGGTTTCGAACACTGAA.

This clone was observed a handful of times. The CDR3 extends 3 residues past the end of the read, so its final part is completed from the germline J gene. V is TRBV18 and J is TRBJ1-1, with 9 bases identical to TRBD1. The germline V gene has CDR1 KGHSH and CDR2 LQKENI. This CDR3 has 19 residues. The V and J ends lost 0 bases and 0 bases, in that order; junction bases with no gene match: 11. The DNA read from the CDR3 is TGTGCCAGCTCACCACCGCGTCGACAGGGGGAATGGTTGAACACTGAA. It translates to CASSPPRRQGEWLNTE. The CDR3 in its entirety is CASSPPRRQGEWLNTEAFF.

This clone showed up just a few times. The CDR3 goes on 3 residues after the read ends, and that part is filled in from the germline J gene. V is TRBV7-6 and J is TRBJ2-1; 11 positions agree with TRBD2. Per the germline V gene, CDR1 is SGHVS and CDR2 is FNYEAQ. CDR3 size: 16 residues. The J segment lost 7 bases and the V segment lost 3 bases, leaving 8 bases of the junction unmatched. CDR3 bases read: TGTGCCAGCAGCTTCCTGACTAGCGGGGATGGTAATGAG. Translated, it gives CASSFLTSGDGNE. The entire CDR3 sequence reads CASSFLTSGDGNEQFF.

This clone was recorded a few times. The read comes to an end 3 residues before the CDR3 does, leaving the germline J gene to fill in the end. V gene TRBV7-9 combines with J gene TRBJ2-3; D not certain. The V end was cut by 5 bases, the J end by 2 bases, with 14 bases between. Looked up from germline, CDR1 is SEHNR and CDR2 is FQNEAQ (reference sequence). The CDR3 is 15 amino acids. The CDR3 sequence: CASSPRVPNTDTQYF. The CDR3 DNA, read in part, is TGTGCCAGCAGCCCCCGGGTTCCGAACACAGATACG.

Notes on this clone: The CDR3 end falls 3 residues outside the read, so it is completed with the germline J gene. The J gene is TRBJ1-5, the V gene TRBV5-6; 8 nucleotides align to TRBD1. The length of the CDR3 is 15 residues. Germline V gene sequence: CDR1 SGHDT, CDR2 YYEEEE. The junction had 9 bases not matched to a gene; V was cut back by 4 bases and J by 6 bases. Incomplete CDR3 DNA: TGTGCCAGCAGCCGAACAGGGGGAGTCTTTCAGCCC. Protein: CASSRTGGVFQP. In full, the CDR3 is CASSRTGGVFQPQHF.

This clone was detected only a few times. The read terminates 3 residues before the CDR3 end, so the remaining end is supplied by the germline J gene. The chain uses TRBV18 and TRBJ2-5, with TRBD1 matching over 7 bases. CDR3 length: 16 amino acids. Germline V gene sequence: CDR1 KGHSH, CDR2 LQKENI. V dropped 4 bases and J dropped 4; count of bases not matched to a gene: 12. The part of the CDR3 DNA that was read is TGTGCCAGCTCACGAGGGACAGAACTTTCTAGAGAGACC. Translation gives CASSRGTELSRET. The CDR3 in full is CASSRGTELSRETQYF.

With respect to this clone: Read coverage stops 3 residues before the CDR3 terminus; the germline J gene supplies the remainder. The chain employs TRBV6-2 or TRBV6-3 and TRBJ2-7; D possibly corresponds to TRBD1 (6 bases). Trimming removed 7 bases from V and 2 bases from J, with 21 bases in between. CDR3 length equals 16 residues. CDR1 MNHEY and CDR2 SVGEGT come from the germline V gene. The CDR3 sequence: CASTSPGHPVPYEQYF. The sequenced CDR3 bases are TGTGCCAGCACCTCCCCGGGACACCCGGTCCCCTACGAG.

The covered CDR3 bases are TGCGCCAGCAGCCCACGACCCTTACAGCTTACTAATGAAAAA. Protein sequence: CASSPRPLQLTNEK. The whole CDR3 region reads CASSPRPLQLTNEKLFF. The chain employs TRBV5-1 and TRBJ1-4; D remains ambiguous. The read halts 3 residues ahead of the CDR3 end, with the missing end drawn from the germline J gene. The ends were cut back, 4 bases at V and 2 bases at J, with 18 bases in the middle. This CDR3 is built from 17 residues. The germline gives CDR1 SGHRS, CDR2 YFSETQ. The complete variable domain, with remaining parts taken from reference TRBV5-1 and TRBJ1-4, reads KAGVTQTPRYLIKTRGQQVTLSCSPISGHRSVSWYQQTPGQGLQFLFEYFSETQRNKGNFPGRFSGRQFSNSRSEMNVSTLELGDSALYLCASSPRPLQLTNEKLFFGSGTQLSVL.

On this clone itself: The read terminates 3 residues ahead of where the CDR3 ends, so the germline J gene completes it. The genes are TRBV7-2 and TRBJ2-3; 7 positions match TRBD1. This CDR3 comprises 15 residues. V dropped 4 bases and J dropped 1; count of bases not matched to a gene: 5. Germline V gene lookup returns CDR1 SGHTA and CDR2 FQGNSA. This chain's CDR3 is CASSSRGWGTDTQYF. CDR3 bases read: TGTGCCAGCAGCTCCAGGGGGTGGGGCACAGATACG.

This clone showed up just a few times. Read coverage stops 3 residues before the CDR3 terminus; the germline J gene supplies the remainder. The chain employs TRBV6-1 and TRBJ1-1, with unresolved D. The germline gives CDR1 MNHNS, CDR2 SASEGT. The CDR3 extends over 13 amino acids. This CDR3 is CASSEERDAGAFF. CDR3 bases read: TGTGCCAGCAGTGAAGAGCGGGATGCGGGA.

This clone was counted many times. The CDR3 end lies 3 residues beyond the end of the read and is filled in from the germline J gene. This chain links TRBV19 with TRBJ2-3; D gene unclear. Germline lookup yields CDR1 LNHDA and CDR2 SQIVND (reference sequence). The CDR3 covers 14 residues. The V and J ends lost 6 bases and 1 base respectively, with 11 bases between them. CDR3 amino acids: CASRLVHGTDTQYF. The CDR3 bases that were read are TGTGCCAGTAGACTCGTTCATGGCACAGATACG.

This clone occurred a few times. The CDR3 is cut off 3 residues early in the read; its end comes from the germline J gene. The gene calls are TRBV29-1 and TRBJ2-7, with D perhaps matching TRBD1 (6 bases). Germline V lookup: CDR1 SQVTM, CDR2 ANQGSEA. Trimming shortened V by 3 bases and J by 2 bases, and 11 bases separated the two germline ends. The CDR3 sequence is 13 residues long. The covered CDR3 bases are TGCAGCGTTGAGTGGGGGACAACCTACGAG. Amino acids: CSVEWGTTYE. The CDR3 as a whole reads CSVEWGTTYEQYF.

This clone has more than one count but fewer than ten. The read gets to within 3 residues of the CDR3 end, and the germline J gene fills in the rest. This chain joins TRBV7-8 and TRBJ1-6, with 7 bases that match TRBD1. Germline CDR1 and CDR2: SGHVS and FQNEAQ. This CDR3 has 15 residues. The ends lost 5 bases at V and 10 bases at J; junction bases unmatched: 11. The CDR3 loop is CASSGAGGNRSPLHF. The CDR3 bases that were read are TGTGCCAGCAGCGGAGCAGGGGGTAACAGGTCACCC.

This clone was observed a handful of times. The CDR3 end falls 3 residues outside the read, so it is completed with the germline J gene. The V and J genes are TRBV20-1 and TRBJ2-1; 7 nucleotides match TRBD2. J lost 9 bases, V lost 5 bases, and 10 bases had no gene match. The CDR3 loop spans 13 amino acids. CDR1 and CDR2 from the germline V gene are DFQATT and SNEGSKA (reference sequence). CDR3 protein: CSALRGGSGEQFF. The sequenced CDR3 bases are TGCAGTGCTCTGAGGGGAGGGTCCGGTGAG.

To note about this clone: The read stops 3 residues short of the end of the CDR3; the missing end is completed from the germline J gene. The V call is TRBV7-9, the J call TRBJ1-2; D is perhaps TRBD1 (5 bases). This CDR3 has 15 residues. CDR1 is SEHNR and CDR2 is FQNEAQ in the germline V gene (reference sequence). V was pared by 1 base and J by 3 bases, with 12 bases between. The CDR3 DNA, read in part, is TGTGCCAGCAGCTTAGTACGGGGGAACGACTATGGC. Translation gives CASSLVRGNDYG. The full CDR3 protein is CASSLVRGNDYGYTF. The variable domain in full, with the rest retrieved from reference TRBV7-9 and TRBJ1-2, is DTGVSQNPRHKITKRGQNVTFRCDPISEHNRLYWYRQTLGQGPEFLTYFQNEAQLEKSRLLSDRFSAERPKGSFSTLEIQRTEQGDSAMYLCASSLVRGNDYGYTFGSGTRLTVV.

This clone was seen ten or more times. The CDR3: CASRGDRAVYGYTF. The CDR3 DNA, read in part, is TGTGCCAGTAGGGGGGACAGGGCAGTCTATGGC. The chain combines TRBV19 with TRBJ1-2; TRBD1 matches at 9 bases. The DNA ends 3 residues before the CDR3 does, and the rest of the CDR3 is filled in from the germline J gene. V lost 6 bases and J lost 4; bases outside the gene matches: 6. CDR1 is LNHDA, CDR2 SQIVND, per germline (reference sequence). The length of the CDR3 is 14 residues.